Following are 7 T cell receptor beta chains from one sample sequenced in a study of control samples from healthy donors and cancer patients. Sequenced by immunoSEQ multiplex PCR; TCRdb stores in-frame clones only, minus some. The sample includes 160,000 or so clones, 94% of them seen just once. The sequenced material came from PBMCs. Receptor source: a man aged 60-69 years with colorectal cancer.

The V and J genes are TRBV10-1 and TRBJ2-1, with TRBD2 matching 7 bases. This CDR3 spans 12 amino acids. J gave up 9 bases and V 4 bases, and 3 bases lay outside the gene matches. The germline CDR1 and CDR2 sequences are WNHNN and SYGVQD (reference sequence). The CDR3 DNA reads TGCGCCAGCAGTGGGGAGGGGAGTGAGCAGTTCTTC. Its translation is CASSGEGSEQFF.

J is TRBJ2-5 and V is TRBV19; D might be TRBD1 (6 bases). V lost 3 bases and J lost 5, with 10 bases in between. CDR3 length: 13 amino acids. Looked up from germline, CDR1 is LNHDA and CDR2 is SQIVND (reference sequence). The CDR3 DNA sequence: TGTGCCAGTAGTATGCAGGGGCAGGAGACCCAGTACTTC. This encodes CASSMQGQETQYF.

The chain is built from TRBV7-8 and TRBJ1-5, with D uncertain. CDR3 length equals 15 residues. The germline CDR1 and CDR2 sequences are SGHVS and FQNEAQ. The ends were cut back, 1 base at V and 0 bases at J, with 7 bases in the middle. This CDR3 is CASSLVGPSNQPQHF. CDR3 nucleotides: TGTGCCAGCAGCTTAGTCGGTCCTAGCAATCAGCCCCAGCATTTT.

This sequence joins TRBV6-2 or TRBV6-3 and TRBJ2-4; D gene uncertain. Germline CDR1 and CDR2: MNHEY and SVGEGT. The CDR3 is made up of 17 amino acids. V dropped 2 bases and J dropped 0 bases, with 14 bases sitting between them. In nucleotides, the CDR3 is TGTGCCAGCAGTTACAAGTCAGTTCGGCTAGCCAAAAACATTCAGTACTTC. Translating it yields CASSYKSVRLAKNIQYF.

V usage is TRBV18 and J usage is TRBJ1-3; D is ambiguous. V was shortened by 2 bases and J by 4 bases, with 9 bases between the two germline ends. The CDR3 has 14 amino acids. Germline CDR1 and CDR2: KGHSH and LQKENI. The CDR3 region has the DNA TGTGCCAGCTCACCAACCTCCTCAGGAAACACCATATATTTT. Encoded protein: CASSPTSSGNTIYF.

The CDR3 DNA reads TGTGCCAGCCGGGTACAAACCGGGACAGGGCGATTCTCACCCCTCCACTTT. Translating it yields CASRVQTGTGRFSPLHF. This chain uses TRBV19 with TRBJ1-6; 9 nucleotides line up with TRBD1. Germline V gene data show CDR1 as LNHDA and CDR2 as SQIVND (reference sequence). This CDR3 spans 17 amino acids. V trimming: 9 bases; J trimming: 10 bases; junction bases outside the gene matches: 19.

The chain employs TRBV19 and TRBJ1-5; 7 bases line up with TRBD1. The V gene's germline CDR1 is LNHDA and CDR2 SQIVND (reference sequence). The length of the CDR3 is 17 residues. Trimming removed 5 bases from V and 1 base from J; junction bases left unmatched: 11. CDR3 residues: CASSPETGTVSNQPQHF. The DNA for the CDR3 is TGTGCCAGTAGTCCAGAAACAGGGACAGTGAGCAATCAGCCCCAGCATTTT.